These T cell receptor beta chains were read from a single sample in a study of T cell repertoires in cytomegalovirus infection. TCRdb re-derived calls from the reads in MiXCR, one entry per CDR3 protein. The sample holds about 250,000 distinct CDR3 sequences, roughly an eighth seen once. The specimen was PBMCs. These receptors were collected from a human donor in good health (CMV status not recorded). Some clones in this sample may be carry-over from other donors' samples. CDR3s include the opening cysteine and the closing phenylalanine or tryptophan. D genes are given only for firm matches. Only some rows state a clone size, as once, few, many or a class for expanded clones.

V gene,J gene,clone size,D gene,CDR3 DNA,CDR3 protein
TRBV29-1,TRBJ1-2,.,.,TGCAGCGCGGGGGGGGGGCTGCTCTATGGCTACACCTTC,CSAGGGLLYGYTF
TRBV7-6,TRBJ2-1,many,TRBD2,TGTGCCAGCAGCTTAAGTCCGGGACTAGGACTCGGTGAGCAGTTCTTC,CASSLSPGLGLGEQFF
TRBV12-3/TRBV12-4,TRBJ1-2,many,.,TGTGCCAGCCGGAGCAGAATCTATGGCTACACCTTC,CASRSRIYGYTF
TRBV6-1,TRBJ2-3,many,TRBD2,TGTGCCAGCAGTGAGGTAGCGGGGGGGCCGACAGATACGCAGTATTTT,CASSEVAGGPTDTQYF
TRBV5-4,TRBJ2-1,.,TRBD2,TGTGCCAGCAGCACCCGGGGGGTGACAGAGGCCTACAATGAGCAGTTCTTC,CASSTRGVTEAYNEQFF
TRBV7-2,TRBJ2-3,many,.,TGTGCCAGCAGCTTAGCGGTGCCGGGGGATACGCAGTATTTT,CASSLAVPGDTQYF
TRBV19,TRBJ2-1,many,.,TGTGCCAGTAGTAGGAGTAGCGGTGTCTACAATGAGCAGTTCTTC,CASSRSSGVYNEQFF
TRBV20-1,TRBJ2-7,.,TRBD2,TGCAGTGCTTCCCGCGGGACTAACTCCTACGAGCAGTACTTC,CSASRGTNSYEQYF
TRBV20-1,TRBJ1-4,.,.,TGCAGTGCTAGGGGAACTAATGAAAAACTGTTTTTT,CSARGTNEKLFF
TRBV29-1,TRBJ1-3,few,.,TGCAGCGTTGCCCAGTCGGTGGACACCATATATTTT,CSVAQSVDTIYF
TRBV7-2,TRBJ2-5,many,.,TGTGCCAGCAGCCCGGGCCGGGAGACCCAGTACTTC,CASSPGRETQYF
TRBV4-3,TRBJ1-2,.,.,TGCGCCAGCAGCCAAGATCGGAACAGGGACTATGGCTACACCTTC,CASSQDRNRDYGYTF
TRBV3-1,TRBJ2-7,many,.,TGTGCCAGCAGCCAAGGAGGTTACGAGCAGTACTTC,CASSQGGYEQYF
TRBV7-2,TRBJ1-4,many,.,TGTGCCAGCAGCCCTTCGGTGGACTATAATGAAAAACTGTTTTTT,CASSPSVDYNEKLFF
TRBV7-9,TRBJ1-3,many,.,TGTGCCAGCAGCTTCAGGGGAAGAAACACCATATATTTT,CASSFRGRNTIYF
TRBV29-1,TRBJ1-2,.,.,TGCAGCGTTGAAGATCAAAATGGCTACACCTTC,CSVEDQNGYTF
TRBV20-1,TRBJ2-1,many,.,TGCAGTGCTAGAGATCAAGGCAAATCATTCTACAATGAGCAGTTCTTC,CSARDQGKSFYNEQFF
TRBV20-1,TRBJ1-1,.,.,TGCAGTGCTAGAGAGGGGGCGGCTAGGAACACTGAAGCTTTCTTT,CSAREGAARNTEAFF
TRBV15,TRBJ2-1,.,.,TGTGCCACCAGCAGAGATTCGGCCGAGCAGTTCTTC,CATSRDSAEQFF
TRBV28,TRBJ2-7,many,TRBD2,TGTGCCAGCCTCCCCCCGGGACTAGCGGGAGAGGGCGGCTACGAGCAGTACTTC,CASLPPGLAGEGGYEQYF
TRBV2,TRBJ1-5,many,.,TGTGCCAGCAGTGGGGACGGAAGCAATCAGCCCCAGCATTTT,CASSGDGSNQPQHF
TRBV19,TRBJ2-2,.,.,TGTGCCAGTAGTGAGGAGGGAAGGACCGGGGAGCTGTTTTTT,CASSEEGRTGELFF
TRBV6-4,TRBJ1-2,.,.,TGTGCCAGCAGTCGAGAGGGGGGGCTTAACTATGGCTACACCTTC,CASSREGGLNYGYTF
TRBV2,TRBJ2-3,.,TRBD1,TGTGCCAGCAGTGAAGTGAGGACAGGGGATCTGGTATATACGCAGTATTTT,CASSEVRTGDLVYTQYF
TRBV5-1,TRBJ2-1,many,TRBD2,TGCGCCAGCAGCGACCCAACTAGCGGGAGGGCCGGTGAGCAGTTCTTC,CASSDPTSGRAGEQFF
TRBV25-1,TRBJ2-3,many,TRBD1,TGTGCCAGCTCGGGGACAGCAACCACAGATACGCAGTATTTT,CASSGTATTDTQYF
TRBV6-2/TRBV6-3,TRBJ2-2,few,TRBD1,TGTGCCAGCAGTTGGGGACAGGCCCTCACCGGGGAGCTGTTTTTT,CASSWGQALTGELFF
TRBV3-1,TRBJ2-5,.,TRBD2,TGTGCCAGCAGCCAAGATTGGGGACTAGCGGATCAAGAGACCCAGTACTTC,CASSQDWGLADQETQYF
TRBV7-2,TRBJ1-5,.,.,TGTGCCAGCAGCTCACTGGACGGGAATCAGCCCCAGCATTTT,CASSSLDGNQPQHF
TRBV6-2/TRBV6-3,TRBJ2-1,many,.,TGTGCCAGCAGTTACGGAGGGGTCAATGAGCAGTTCTTC,CASSYGGVNEQFF
TRBV7-3,TRBJ2-2,many,.,TGTGCCAGCAGCCCACAAGATAGTACCGGGGAGCTGTTTTTT,CASSPQDSTGELFF
TRBV5-6,TRBJ1-4,few,.,TGTGCCAGCAGCGAAACGGGACGTAATGAAAAACTGTTTTTT,CASSETGRNEKLFF
TRBV28,TRBJ1-1,few,.,TGTGCCAGCAGTTTATTGGGCGGGATGAACACTGAAGCTTTCTTT,CASSLLGGMNTEAFF
TRBV7-2,TRBJ2-7,many,.,TGTGCCAGCAGCTTAGAGGGCGGTACCTACGAGCAGTACTTC,CASSLEGGTYEQYF
TRBV29-1,TRBJ1-4,.,.,TGCAGCGTTGAATTCACAGGGAAGGAAAAACTGTTTTTT,CSVEFTGKEKLFF